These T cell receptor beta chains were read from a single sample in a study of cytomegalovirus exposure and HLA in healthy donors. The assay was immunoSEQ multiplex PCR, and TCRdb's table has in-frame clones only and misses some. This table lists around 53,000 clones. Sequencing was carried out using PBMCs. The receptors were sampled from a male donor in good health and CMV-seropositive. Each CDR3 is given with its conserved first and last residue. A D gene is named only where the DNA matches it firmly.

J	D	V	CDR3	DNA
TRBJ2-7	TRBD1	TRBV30	CAWSVKPGTGGGYEQYF	TGTGCCTGGAGTGTAAAACCCGGGACAGGGGGCGGCTACGAGCAGTACTTC
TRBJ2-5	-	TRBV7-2	CASSLSPQETQYF	TGTGCCAGCAGCTTGAGTCCTCAAGAGACCCAGTACTTC
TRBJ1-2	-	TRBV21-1	CASSKGVDRRPYGYTF	TGTGCCAGCAGCAAAGGGGTGGACAGGCGCCCCTATGGCTACACCTTC
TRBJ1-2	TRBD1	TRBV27	CASRKDRERVGYTF	TGTGCCAGCAGGAAGGACAGGGAGAGGGTTGGCTACACCTTC
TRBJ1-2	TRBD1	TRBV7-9	CASSLPGGGGYTF	TGTGCCAGCAGCTTACCCGGAGGGGGCGGCTACACCTTC
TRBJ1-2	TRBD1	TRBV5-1	CASSQSGQKPYGYTF	TGCGCCAGCAGCCAATCGGGACAGAAACCCTATGGCTACACCTTC
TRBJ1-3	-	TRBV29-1	CSVLYPGVTSGNTIYF	TGCAGCGTCCTCTACCCCGGGGTGACCTCAGGAAACACCATATATTTT
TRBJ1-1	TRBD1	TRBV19	CASTPSDRGTEAFF	TGTGCCAGTACCCCCTCGGACAGGGGGACTGAAGCTTTCTTT
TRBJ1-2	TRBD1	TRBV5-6	CASSLNMRTGGGYTF	TGTGCCAGCAGCTTGAATATGCGGACAGGGGGCGGCTACACCTTC
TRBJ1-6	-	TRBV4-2	CVSSQEGRTDNSPLHF	TGTGTCAGCAGCCAGGAGGGACGAACGGATAATTCACCCCTCCACTTT
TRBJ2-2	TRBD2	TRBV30	CAWGVFRTSGGNTGELFF	TGTGCCTGGGGTGTTTTTAGGACTAGCGGGGGGAACACCGGGGAGCTGTTTTTT
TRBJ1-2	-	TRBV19	CARSQSQGANGYTF	TGTGCCAGATCCCAATCTCAGGGTGCGAATGGCTACACCTTC
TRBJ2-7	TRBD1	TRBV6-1	CASSGAGGHEQYF	TGTGCCAGCAGTGGGGCAGGGGGTCACGAGCAGTACTTC
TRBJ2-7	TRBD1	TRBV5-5	CASSTGTETYEQYF	TGTGCCAGCAGCACCGGGACAGAGACCTACGAGCAGTACTTC
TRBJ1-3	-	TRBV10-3	CAIEGAGNTIYF	TGTGCCATCGAGGGTGCTGGAAACACCATATATTTT
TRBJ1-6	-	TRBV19	CASSRKGRDYLGNSPLHF	TGTGCCAGTAGCCGAAAGGGCAGGGACTACCTTGGTAATTCACCCCTCCACTTT
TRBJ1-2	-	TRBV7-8	CASSLERGTGGYTF	TGTGCCAGCAGCTTAGAAAGGGGTACCGGTGGCTACACCTTC
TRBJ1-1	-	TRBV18	CASSLGPQGNTEAFF	TGTGCCAGCTCACTTGGGCCACAGGGGAACACTGAAGCTTTCTTT
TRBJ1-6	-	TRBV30	CAHDTGSSYNSPLHF	TGTGCGCATGATACAGGGAGCTCCTATAATTCACCCCTCCACTTT
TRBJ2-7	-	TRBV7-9	CASSQYAEPSYEQYF	TGTGCCAGCAGCCAATACGCCGAGCCGTCATACGAGCAGTACTTC
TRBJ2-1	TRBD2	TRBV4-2	CASTVAGGLGEQFF	TGTGCCAGCACCGTAGCGGGGGGTCTTGGAGAGCAGTTCTTC
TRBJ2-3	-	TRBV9	CASSVFGSGSTDTQYF	TGTGCCAGCAGCGTATTCGGTAGCGGAAGCACAGATACGCAGTATTTT
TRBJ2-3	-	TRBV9	CASSGLLASTDTQYF	TGTGCCAGCAGCGGACTGCTAGCGAGCACAGATACGCAGTATTTT
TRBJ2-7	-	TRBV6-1	CASSDGGDPLYEQYF	TGTGCCAGCAGTGATGGCGGAGACCCCCTGTACGAGCAGTACTTC
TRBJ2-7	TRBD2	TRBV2	CASRLGGVYEQYF	TGTGCCAGCAGGTTGGGGGGGGTGTACGAGCAGTACTTC
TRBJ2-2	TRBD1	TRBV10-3	CAISVDRDAGELFF	TGTGCCATCAGTGTCGACAGGGATGCCGGGGAGCTGTTTTTT
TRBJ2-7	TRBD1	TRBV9	CASSPQTGAYEQYF	TGTGCCAGCAGCCCTCAGACAGGGGCCTACGAGCAGTACTTC
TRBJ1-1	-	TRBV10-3	CAISEPGDTNTEAFF	TGTGCCATCAGTGAGCCCGGGGACACCAACACTGAAGCTTTCTTT
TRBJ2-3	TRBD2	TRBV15	CATNGAGGAGTQYF	TGTGCCACCAACGGAGCGGGGGGGGCGGGTACGCAGTATTTT
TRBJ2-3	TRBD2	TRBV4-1	CASSQDGGAQKAGGPDTQYF	TGCGCCAGCAGCCAAGATGGGGGGGCCCAAAAAGCGGGGGGCCCAGATACGCAGTATTTT
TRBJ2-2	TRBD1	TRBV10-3	CAISGDRGYGELFF	TGTGCCATCAGTGGGGACAGGGGGTACGGGGAGCTGTTTTTT
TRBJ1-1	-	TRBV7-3	CASSLAGQTNTEAFF	TGTGCCAGCAGCCTCGCCGGACAAACGAACACTGAAGCTTTCTTT
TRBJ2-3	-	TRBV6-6	CASRAQADTQYF	TGTGCCAGCAGGGCTCAGGCAGATACGCAGTATTTT
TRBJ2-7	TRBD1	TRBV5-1	CASSGTGSYEQYF	TGCGCCAGCAGCGGGACAGGCTCCTACGAGCAGTACTTC
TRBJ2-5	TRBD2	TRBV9	CASSQSRSGLAGFQETQYF	TGTGCCAGCAGCCAGTCACGCTCGGGACTAGCGGGGTTCCAAGAGACCCAGTACTTC
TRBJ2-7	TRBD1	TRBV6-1	CASSADRAYEQYF	TGTGCCAGCAGTGCCGACAGGGCATACGAGCAGTACTTC
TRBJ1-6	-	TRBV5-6	CASSLYRVLNSPLHF	TGTGCCAGCAGTTTATACAGGGTCCTTAATTCACCCCTCCACTTT
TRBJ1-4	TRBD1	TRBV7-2	CASSHDRGTEKLFF	TGTGCCAGCAGCCACGACAGGGGGACAGAAAAACTGTTTTTT
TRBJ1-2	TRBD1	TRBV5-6	CASSPMTGQGDGYTF	TGTGCCAGCAGCCCCATGACTGGACAGGGGGATGGCTACACCTTC
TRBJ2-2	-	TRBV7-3	CASSPGTGELFF	TGTGCCAGCAGTCCGGGTACCGGGGAGCTGTTTTTT
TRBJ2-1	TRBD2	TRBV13	CASSQLAGGPYEQFF	TGTGCCAGCAGCCAACTAGCGGGGGGGCCTTATGAGCAGTTCTTC
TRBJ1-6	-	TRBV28	CASTSGQGLSYNSPLHF	-
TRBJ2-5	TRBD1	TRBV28	CASSRDRVRETQYF	TGTGCCAGCAGTAGGGACAGGGTGAGGGAGACCCAGTACTTC
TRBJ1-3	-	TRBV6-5	CASSYAGSGNTIYF	TGTGCCAGCAGTTACGCAGGGTCTGGAAACACCATATATTTT
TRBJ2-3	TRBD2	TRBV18	CASSTSSGASSPDTQYF	TGTGCCAGCTCAACCTCTAGCGGGGCCTCATCTCCAGATACGCAGTATTTT
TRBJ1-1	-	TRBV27	CASSPRRGTEAFF	TGTGCCAGCAGTCCTAGGCGGGGTACTGAAGCTTTCTTT
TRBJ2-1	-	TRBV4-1	CASSPPIAYNEQFF	TGCGCCAGCAGCCCCCCGATCGCGTACAATGAGCAGTTCTTC
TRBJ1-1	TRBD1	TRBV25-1	CASSDPGTVSEAFF	TGTGCCAGCAGTGACCCCGGGACAGTCAGCGAAGCTTTCTTT
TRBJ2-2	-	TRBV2	CASWTRTPLELFF	TGTGCCAGCTGGACTCGGACCCCCTTGGAGCTGTTTTTT
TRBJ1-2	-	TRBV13	CASSFGQAYGYTF	TGTGCCAGCAGCTTCGGACAAGCCTATGGCTACACCTTC
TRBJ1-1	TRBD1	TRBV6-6	CASKGARSEAFF	TGTGCCAGCAAGGGGGCTAGATCTGAAGCTTTCTTT
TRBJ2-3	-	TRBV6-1	CASSAAGAPKDTQYF	TGTGCCAGCAGTGCCGCAGGGGCCCCCAAGGATACGCAGTATTTT
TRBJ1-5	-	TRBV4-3	CASSLSWGEDQPQHF	TGCGCCAGCAGCCTGTCATGGGGGGAGGATCAGCCCCAGCATTTT
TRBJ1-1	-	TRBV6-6	CASNPTKGVTEAFF	TGTGCCAGCAACCCTACTAAGGGAGTCACTGAAGCTTTCTTT
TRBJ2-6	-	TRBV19	CASSTLRGAGANVLTF	TGTGCCAGTAGTACACTCAGGGGAGCTGGGGCCAACGTCCTGACTTTC
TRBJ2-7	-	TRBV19	CASSRAGEVYEQYF	TGTGCCAGTAGTAGGGCAGGGGAAGTCTACGAGCAGTACTTC
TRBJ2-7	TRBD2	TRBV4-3	CASSQEGSGVYEQYF	TGCGCCAGCAGCCAAGAGGGTAGCGGGGTCTACGAGCAGTACTTC
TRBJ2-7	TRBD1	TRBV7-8	CASSRTGGPYEQYF	TGTGCCAGCAGCCGGACAGGGGGGCCCTACGAGCAGTACTTC
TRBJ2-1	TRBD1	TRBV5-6	CASSLGQGEQFF	TGTGCCAGCAGCTTGGGACAGGGTGAGCAGTTCTTC